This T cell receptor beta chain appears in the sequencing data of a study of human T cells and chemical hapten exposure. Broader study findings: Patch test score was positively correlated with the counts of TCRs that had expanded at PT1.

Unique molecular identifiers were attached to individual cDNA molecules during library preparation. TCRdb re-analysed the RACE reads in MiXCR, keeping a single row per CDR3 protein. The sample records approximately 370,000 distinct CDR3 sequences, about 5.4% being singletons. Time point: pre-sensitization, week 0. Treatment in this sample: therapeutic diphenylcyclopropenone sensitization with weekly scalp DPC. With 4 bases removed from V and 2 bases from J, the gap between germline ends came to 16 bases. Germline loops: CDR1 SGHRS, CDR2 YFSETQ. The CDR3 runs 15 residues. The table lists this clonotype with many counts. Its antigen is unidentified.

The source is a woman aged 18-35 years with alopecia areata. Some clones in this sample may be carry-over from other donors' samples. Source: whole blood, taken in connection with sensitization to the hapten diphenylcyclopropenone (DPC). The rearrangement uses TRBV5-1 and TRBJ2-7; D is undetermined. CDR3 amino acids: CASSSAVQRAYEQYF. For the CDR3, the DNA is TGCGCCAGCAGCAGCGCCGTACAAAGAGCCTACGAGCAGTACTTC.